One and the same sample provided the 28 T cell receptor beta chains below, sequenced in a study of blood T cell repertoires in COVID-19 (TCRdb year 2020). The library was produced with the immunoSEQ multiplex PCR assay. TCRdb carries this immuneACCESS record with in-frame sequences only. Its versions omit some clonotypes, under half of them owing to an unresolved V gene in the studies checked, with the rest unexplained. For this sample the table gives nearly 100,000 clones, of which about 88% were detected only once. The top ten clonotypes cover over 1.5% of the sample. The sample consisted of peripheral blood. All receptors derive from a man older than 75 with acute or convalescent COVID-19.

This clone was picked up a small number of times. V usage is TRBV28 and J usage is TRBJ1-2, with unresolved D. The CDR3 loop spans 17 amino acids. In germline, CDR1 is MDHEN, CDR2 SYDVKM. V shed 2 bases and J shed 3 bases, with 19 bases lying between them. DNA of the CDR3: TGTGCCAGCAGTTTAATTGGAGCCGGCCGGCATCACTATGGCTACACCTTC. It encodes CASSLIGAGRHHYGYTF.

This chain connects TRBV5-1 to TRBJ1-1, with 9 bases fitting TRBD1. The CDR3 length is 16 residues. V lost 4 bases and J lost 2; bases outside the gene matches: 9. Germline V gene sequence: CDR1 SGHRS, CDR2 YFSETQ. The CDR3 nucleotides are TGCGCCAGCAGCCCGCCTTGGACAGGGGAAAACACTGAAGCTTTCTTT. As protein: CASSPPWTGENTEAFF.

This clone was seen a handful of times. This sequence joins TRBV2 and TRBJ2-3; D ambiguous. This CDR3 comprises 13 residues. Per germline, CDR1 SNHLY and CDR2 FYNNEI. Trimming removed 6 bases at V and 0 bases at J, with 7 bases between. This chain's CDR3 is CASRASSTDTQYF. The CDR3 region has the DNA TGTGCCAGCAGGGCCTCTAGCACAGATACGCAGTATTTT. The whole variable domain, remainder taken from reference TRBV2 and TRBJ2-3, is EPEVTQTPSHQVTQMGQEVILRCVPISNHLYFYWYRQILGQKVEFLVSFYNNEISEKSEIFDDQFSVERPDGSNFTLKIRSTKLEDSAMYFCASRASSTDTQYFGPGTRLTVL.

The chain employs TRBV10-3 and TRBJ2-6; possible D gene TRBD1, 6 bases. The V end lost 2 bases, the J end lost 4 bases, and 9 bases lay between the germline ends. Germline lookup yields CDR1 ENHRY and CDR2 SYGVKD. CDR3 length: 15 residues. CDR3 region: CAISERGSGANVLTF. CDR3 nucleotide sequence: TGTGCCATCAGTGAGAGGGGGTCAGGGGCCAACGTCCTGACTTTC.

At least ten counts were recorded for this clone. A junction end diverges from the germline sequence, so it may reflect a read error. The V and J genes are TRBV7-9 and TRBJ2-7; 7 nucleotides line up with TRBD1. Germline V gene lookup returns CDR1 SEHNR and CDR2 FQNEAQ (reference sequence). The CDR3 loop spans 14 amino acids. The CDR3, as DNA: TGTGCCAGCAGCAACGAAGGGGGCTCCAACGAGCAGTACTTC. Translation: CASSNEGGSNEQYF. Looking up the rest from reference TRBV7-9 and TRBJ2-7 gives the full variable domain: DTGVSQNPRHKITKRGQNVTFRCDPISEHNRLYWYRQTLGQGPEFLTYFQNEAQLEKSRLLSDRFSAERPKGSFSTLEIQRTEQGDSAMYLCASSNEGGSNEQYFGPGTRLTVT.

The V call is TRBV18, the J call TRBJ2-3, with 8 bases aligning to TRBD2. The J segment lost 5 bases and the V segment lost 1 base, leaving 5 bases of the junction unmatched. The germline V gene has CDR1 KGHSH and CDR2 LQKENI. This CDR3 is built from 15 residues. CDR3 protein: CASSPRASGQDTQYF. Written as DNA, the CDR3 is TGTGCCAGCTCACCACGGGCTAGCGGGCAAGATACGCAGTATTTT.

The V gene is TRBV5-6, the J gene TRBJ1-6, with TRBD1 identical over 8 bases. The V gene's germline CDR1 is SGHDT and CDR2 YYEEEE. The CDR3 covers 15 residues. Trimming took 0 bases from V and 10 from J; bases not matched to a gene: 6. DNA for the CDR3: TGTGCCAGCAGCTTGGCTACAGGGGGAAAGTCACCCCTCCACTTT. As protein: CASSLATGGKSPLHF.

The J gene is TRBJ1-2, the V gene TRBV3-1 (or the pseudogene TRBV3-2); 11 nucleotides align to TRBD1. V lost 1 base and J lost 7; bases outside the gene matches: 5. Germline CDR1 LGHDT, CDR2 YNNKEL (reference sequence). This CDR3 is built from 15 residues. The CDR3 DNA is TGTGCCAGCAGCCAAGTTAGGACAGGGGGCATTGGCTACACCTTC. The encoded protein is CASSQVRTGGIGYTF.

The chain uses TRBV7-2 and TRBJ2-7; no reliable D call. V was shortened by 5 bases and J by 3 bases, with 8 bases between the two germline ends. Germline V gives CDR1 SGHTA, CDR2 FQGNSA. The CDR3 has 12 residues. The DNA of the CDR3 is TGTGCCAGCAGCCCTACAGACTACGAGCAGTACTTC. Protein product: CASSPTDYEQYF.

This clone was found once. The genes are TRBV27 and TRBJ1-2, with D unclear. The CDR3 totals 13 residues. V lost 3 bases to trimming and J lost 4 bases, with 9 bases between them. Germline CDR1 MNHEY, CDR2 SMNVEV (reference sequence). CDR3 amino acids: CASSLSPGYGYTF. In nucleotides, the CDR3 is TGTGCCAGCAGTTTGAGTCCCGGCTATGGCTACACCTTC.

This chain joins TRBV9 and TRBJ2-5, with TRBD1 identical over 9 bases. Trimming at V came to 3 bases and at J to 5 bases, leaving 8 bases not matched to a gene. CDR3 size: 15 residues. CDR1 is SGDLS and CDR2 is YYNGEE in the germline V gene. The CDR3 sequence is CASSARTGEGETQYF. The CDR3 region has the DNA TGTGCCAGCAGCGCCCGGACAGGGGAGGGGGAGACCCAGTACTTC.

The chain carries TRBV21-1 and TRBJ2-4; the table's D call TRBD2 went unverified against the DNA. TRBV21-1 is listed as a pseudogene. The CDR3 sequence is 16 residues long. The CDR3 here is CASSKIGRELQNIQYF. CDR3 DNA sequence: TGTGCCAGCAGCAAAATTGGCAGAGAACTACAAAACATTCAGTACTTC.

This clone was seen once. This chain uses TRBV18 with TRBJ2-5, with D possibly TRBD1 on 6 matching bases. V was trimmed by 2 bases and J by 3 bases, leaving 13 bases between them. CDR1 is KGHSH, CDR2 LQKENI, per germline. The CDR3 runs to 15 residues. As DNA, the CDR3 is TGTGCCAGCTCACCATACATGGACAGTAAAGAGACCCAGTACTTC. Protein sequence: CASSPYMDSKETQYF.

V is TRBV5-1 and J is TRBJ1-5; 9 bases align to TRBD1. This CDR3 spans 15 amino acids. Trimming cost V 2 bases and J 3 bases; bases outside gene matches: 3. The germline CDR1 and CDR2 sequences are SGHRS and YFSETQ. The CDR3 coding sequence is TGCGCCAGCAGCTTTGGGACAGGGATCAATCAGCCCCAGCATTTT. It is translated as CASSFGTGINQPQHF.

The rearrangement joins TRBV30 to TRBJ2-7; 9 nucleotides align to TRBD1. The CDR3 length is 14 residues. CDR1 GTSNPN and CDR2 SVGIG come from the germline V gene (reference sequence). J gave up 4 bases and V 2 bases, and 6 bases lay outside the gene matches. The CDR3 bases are TGTGCCTGGAGTCGACAGGGGGGATCTTACGAGCAGTACTTC. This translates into CAWSRQGGSYEQYF.

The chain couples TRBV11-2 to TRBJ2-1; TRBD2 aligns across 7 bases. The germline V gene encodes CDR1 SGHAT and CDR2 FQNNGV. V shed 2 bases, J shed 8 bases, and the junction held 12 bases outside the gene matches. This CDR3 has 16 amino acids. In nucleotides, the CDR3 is TGTGCCAGCAGCTTACGGGGCGGGAGAGTGAGGGATGAGCAGTTCTTC. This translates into CASSLRGGRVRDEQFF.

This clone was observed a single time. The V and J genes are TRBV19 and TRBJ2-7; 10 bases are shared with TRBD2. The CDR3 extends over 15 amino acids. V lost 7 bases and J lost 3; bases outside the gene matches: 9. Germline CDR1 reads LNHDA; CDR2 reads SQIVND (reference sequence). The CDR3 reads CASTPSGRSVYEQYF. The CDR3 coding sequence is TGTGCCAGTACCCCTAGCGGGAGAAGTGTCTACGAGCAGTACTTC.

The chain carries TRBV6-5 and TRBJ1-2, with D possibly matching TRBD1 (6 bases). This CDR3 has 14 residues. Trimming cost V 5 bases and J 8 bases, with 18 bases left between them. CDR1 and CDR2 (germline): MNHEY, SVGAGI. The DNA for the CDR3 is TGTGCCAGCAGTACCCACGAGGCAGGGGCAGGCTACACCTTC. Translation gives CASSTHEAGAGYTF.

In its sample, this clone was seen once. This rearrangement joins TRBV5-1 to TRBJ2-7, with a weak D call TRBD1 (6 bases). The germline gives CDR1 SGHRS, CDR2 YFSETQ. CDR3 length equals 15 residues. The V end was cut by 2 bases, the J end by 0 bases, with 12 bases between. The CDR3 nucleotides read TGCGCCAGCAGCTTAAGGGCAGGGGCCTCCTACGAGCAGTACTTC. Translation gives CASSLRAGASYEQYF.

The CDR3 loop reads CASSISPGLAGRNEQFF. CDR3 DNA: TGTGCCAGTAGTATTTCTCCGGGACTAGCGGGACGCAATGAGCAGTTCTTC. This chain joins TRBV19 and TRBJ2-1, with 13 bases identical to TRBD2. CDR3 size: 17 residues. The germline V gene encodes CDR1 LNHDA and CDR2 SQIVND (reference sequence). Germline trimming cut 3 bases from V and 6 bases from J; bases unmatched to any gene: 8.

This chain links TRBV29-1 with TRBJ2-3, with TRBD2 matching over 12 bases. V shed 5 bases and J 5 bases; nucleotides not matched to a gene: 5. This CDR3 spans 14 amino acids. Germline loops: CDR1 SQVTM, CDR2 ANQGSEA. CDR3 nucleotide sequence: TGCAGCGTTTGGCCGGGACTAGCGGGAGATACGCAGTATTTT. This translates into CSVWPGLAGDTQYF.

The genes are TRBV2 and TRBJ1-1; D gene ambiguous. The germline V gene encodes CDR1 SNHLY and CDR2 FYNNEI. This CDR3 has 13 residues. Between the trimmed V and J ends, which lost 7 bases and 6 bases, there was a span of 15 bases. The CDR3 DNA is TGTGCCAGCAATTATCGCCTGGGCGCTGAAGCTTTCTTT. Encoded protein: CASNYRLGAEAFF.

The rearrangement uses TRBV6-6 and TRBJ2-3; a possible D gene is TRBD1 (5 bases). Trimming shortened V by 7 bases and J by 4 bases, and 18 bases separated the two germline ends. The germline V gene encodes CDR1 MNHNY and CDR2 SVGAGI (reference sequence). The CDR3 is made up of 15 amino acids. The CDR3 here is CASTIMGQAADTQYF. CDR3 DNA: TGTGCCAGCACCATCATGGGGCAGGCCGCAGATACGCAGTATTTT.

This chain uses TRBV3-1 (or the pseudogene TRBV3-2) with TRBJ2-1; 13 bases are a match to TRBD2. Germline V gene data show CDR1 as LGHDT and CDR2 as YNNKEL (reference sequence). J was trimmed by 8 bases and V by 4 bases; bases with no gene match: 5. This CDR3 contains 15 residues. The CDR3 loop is CASSPGTSGTDEQFF. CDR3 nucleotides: TGTGCCAGCAGCCCCGGGACTAGCGGGACAGATGAGCAGTTCTTC.

This CDR3 is CASSLRGGTNTGELFF. Written as DNA, the CDR3 is TGTGCCAGCAGCTTAAGAGGCGGAACGAACACCGGGGAGCTGTTTTTT. The J gene is TRBJ2-2, the V gene TRBV7-2, with D unresolved. Trimming pared 2 bases from V and 0 bases from J, leaving 10 bases between. Looked up from germline, CDR1 is SGHTA and CDR2 is FQGNSA. The CDR3 consists of 16 residues.

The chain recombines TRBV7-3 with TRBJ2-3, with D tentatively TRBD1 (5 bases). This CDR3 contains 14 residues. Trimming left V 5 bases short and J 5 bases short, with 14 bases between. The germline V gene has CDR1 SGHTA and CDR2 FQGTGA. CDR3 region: CASSLQGAGDTQYF. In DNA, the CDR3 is TGTGCCAGCAGCCTCCAAGGGGCCGGAGATACGCAGTATTTT.

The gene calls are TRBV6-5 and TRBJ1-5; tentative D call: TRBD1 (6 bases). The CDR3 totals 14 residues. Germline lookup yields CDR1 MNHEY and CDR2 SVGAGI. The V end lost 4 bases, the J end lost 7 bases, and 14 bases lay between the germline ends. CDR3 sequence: CASSLQGRGQPQHF. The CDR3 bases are TGTGCCAGCAGTTTACAGGGAAGAGGGCAGCCCCAGCATTTT.

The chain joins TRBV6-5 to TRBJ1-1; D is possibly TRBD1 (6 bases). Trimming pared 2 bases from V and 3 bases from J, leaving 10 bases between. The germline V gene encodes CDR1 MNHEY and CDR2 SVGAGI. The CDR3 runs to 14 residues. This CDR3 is CASSYEGVYTEAFF. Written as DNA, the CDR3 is TGTGCCAGCAGTTACGAGGGGGTTTACACTGAAGCTTTCTTT.